Listed below are T cell receptor beta chains from one sample, sequenced in a study of blood T cell repertoires in COVID-19. Repertoires were generated with immunoSEQ multiplex PCR, while TCRdb's copy carries only in-frame clones and drops some. The sample has approximately 500,000 clones; approximately 83% are singletons. Sequenced material: peripheral blood. All receptors come from a human donor in a cohort sampled during active COVID-19. Each CDR3 is given with its conserved first and last residue. The D gene is left open where the match is weak. Size values are once, few and many counts, or a class for expanded clones, and some rows have none.

>TRBD2|TRBV9|TRBJ2-7|-
TGTGCCAGCAGCCCCCGGAGCGGGAGGGAGGAACCCGAGCAGTACTTC
CASSPRSGREEPEQYF
>TRBD1|TRBV18|TRBJ2-7|once
TGTGCCAGCTCACCAGGGACAGGGAACTACGAGCAGTACTTC
CASSPGTGNYEQYF
>-|TRBV18|TRBJ2-5|-
TGTGCCAGCTCACCACCCGGGGGACAGAACCAAGAGACCCAGTACTTC
CASSPPGGQNQETQYF
>-|TRBV12-3/TRBV12-4|TRBJ1-1|-
TGTGCCAGCAGTTACGACGGTTGGGGCCAAGCTTTCTTT
CASSYDGWGQAFF
>-|TRBV4-3|TRBJ1-6|-
TGCGCCAGCCGCGGGGGTTCAGGGAGCCTATATAATTCACCCCTCCACTTT
CASRGGSGSLYNSPLHF
>-|TRBV7-3|TRBJ2-3|-
TGTGCCAGCAGCCCCACAGGGCCCGCAGATACGCAGTATTTT
CASSPTGPADTQYF
>-|TRBV7-9|TRBJ1-1|-
TGTGCCAGCAGCTTGGGGCAGTCGCGGACTGAAGCTTTCTTT
CASSLGQSRTEAFF
>-|TRBV5-5|TRBJ1-5|-
TGTGCCAGCAGCTTGGCCCCAGACTATAGCAATCAGCCCCAGCATTTT
CASSLAPDYSNQPQHF
>TRBD2|TRBV5-5|TRBJ2-7|-
TGTGCCAGCAGCCCGGACGGGGGGTTAAACGAGCAGTACTTC
CASSPDGGLNEQYF
>-|TRBV19|TRBJ2-7|-
TGTGCCAGTAGTACGACAGTCCCTAACTCCTACGAGCAGTACTTC
CASSTTVPNSYEQYF
>-|TRBV3-1/TRBV3-2|TRBJ1-1|-
TGTGCCAGCAGCCCCCAATTGAACACTGAAGCTTTCTTT
CASSPQLNTEAFF
>-|TRBV9|TRBJ2-2|-
TGTGCCAGCAGCGTTGGCCTGGAAGGGGACGGGGAGCTGTTTTTT
CASSVGLEGDGELFF
>-|TRBV5-1|TRBJ1-5|few
TGCGCCAGCAGCGTCGGAGGAAACAATCAGCCCCAGCATTTT
CASSVGGNNQPQHF
>TRBD2|TRBV7-6|TRBJ2-3|-
TGTGCCAGCAGCCCCGAGGGAGGGCATAACACAGATACGCAGTATTTT
CASSPEGGHNTDTQYF
>-|TRBV7-2|TRBJ2-2|once
TGTGCCAGCAGCTTAGGAGTTAGCGGGGAGCTGTTTTTT
CASSLGVSGELFF
>TRBD1|TRBV5-1|TRBJ2-1|-
TGCGCCAGCAGCTTGGGACAGGGTGGACACAATGAGCAGTTCTTC
CASSLGQGGHNEQFF
>-|TRBV15|TRBJ1-3|-
TGTGCCACCAGCAGAGACAGGGGCTATGGAAACACCATATATTTT
CATSRDRGYGNTIYF
>TRBD1|TRBV9|TRBJ1-1|few
TGTGCCAGCAGCCCGGTGACAGGGCCGAACACTGAAGCTTTCTTT
CASSPVTGPNTEAFF
>TRBD1|TRBV6-1|TRBJ1-2|-
TGTGCCAGCAGTGATTTGAGTACAGGGGGCAACTATGGCTACACCTTC
CASSDLSTGGNYGYTF
>TRBD2|TRBV27|TRBJ2-2|-
TGTGCCAGCAGTCCCCAACGACTAGCGGGAGGACCCGGGGAGCTGTTTTTT
CASSPQRLAGGPGELFF
>-|TRBV10-3|TRBJ1-6|-
TGTGCCATGTCCAGGAGCCGTACTGGAGCGGGAGATTCACCCCTCCACTTT
CAMSRSRTGAGDSPLHF
>TRBD2|TRBV11-3|TRBJ2-7|once
TGTGCCAGCATCAGAGCGGGAGGGCCTTGGTACTTC
CASIRAGGPWYF
>TRBD1|TRBV15|TRBJ1-1|-
TGTGCCACCAGCAACAGGGGCACTGAAGCTTTCTTT
CATSNRGTEAFF
>-|TRBV12-3/TRBV12-4|TRBJ1-5|-
TGTGCCAGCAGTTATTTCAGGGATCAGCCCCAGCATTTT
CASSYFRDQPQHF
>-|TRBV9|TRBJ1-2|-
TGTGCCAGCAGCTCCCCAACAGGAAACTATGGCTACACCTTC
CASSSPTGNYGYTF
>TRBD1|TRBV18|TRBJ1-1|-
TGTGCCAGCTCACCCCCGACAGGGTGGGGCACTGAAGCTTTCTTT
CASSPPTGWGTEAFF
>-|TRBV30|TRBJ1-4|-
TGTGCCTGGAGTGTACAGGCAGGGGTATCGGAAAAACTGTTTTTT
CAWSVQAGVSEKLFF
>-|TRBV11-2|TRBJ1-4|-
TGTGCCAGCAGCTTAGTCGGAGGTTTGAGGAGTGAAAAACTGTTTTTT
CASSLVGGLRSEKLFF
>TRBD1|TRBV18|TRBJ2-7|-
TGTGCCAGCTCACCGGGGACAGGGCCCTACGAGCAGTACTTC
CASSPGTGPYEQYF